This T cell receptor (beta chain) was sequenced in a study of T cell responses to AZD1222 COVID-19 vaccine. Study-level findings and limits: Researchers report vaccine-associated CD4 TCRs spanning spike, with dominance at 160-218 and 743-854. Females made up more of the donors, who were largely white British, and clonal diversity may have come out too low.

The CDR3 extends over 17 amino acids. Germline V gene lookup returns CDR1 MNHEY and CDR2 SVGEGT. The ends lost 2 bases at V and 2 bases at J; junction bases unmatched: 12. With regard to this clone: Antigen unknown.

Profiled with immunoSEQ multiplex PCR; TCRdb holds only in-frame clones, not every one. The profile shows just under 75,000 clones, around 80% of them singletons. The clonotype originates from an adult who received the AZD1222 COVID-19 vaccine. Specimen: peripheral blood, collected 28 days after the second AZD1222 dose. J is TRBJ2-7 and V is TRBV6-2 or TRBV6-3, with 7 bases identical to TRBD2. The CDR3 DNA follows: TGTGCCAGCAGTTACCCCCCTGGAGGGAGGGACGCCTACGAGCAGTACTTC. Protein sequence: CASSYPPGGRDAYEQYF.